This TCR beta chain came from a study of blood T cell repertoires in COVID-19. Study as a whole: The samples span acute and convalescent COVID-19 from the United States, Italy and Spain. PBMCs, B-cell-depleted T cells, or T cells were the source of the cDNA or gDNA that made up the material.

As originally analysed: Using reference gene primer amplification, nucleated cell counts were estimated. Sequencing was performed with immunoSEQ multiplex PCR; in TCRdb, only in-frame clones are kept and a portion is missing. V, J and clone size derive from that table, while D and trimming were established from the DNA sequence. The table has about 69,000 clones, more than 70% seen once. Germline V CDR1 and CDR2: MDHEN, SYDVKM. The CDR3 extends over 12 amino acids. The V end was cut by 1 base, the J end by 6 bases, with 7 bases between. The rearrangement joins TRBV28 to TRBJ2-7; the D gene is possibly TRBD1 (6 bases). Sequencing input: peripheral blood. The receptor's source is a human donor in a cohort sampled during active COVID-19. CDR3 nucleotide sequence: TGTGCCAGCAGTTTATCAGGGGCCGAGCAGTACTTC. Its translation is CASSLSGAEQYF.